The 31 T cell receptor beta chains reported below all come from one sample, sequenced in a study of CD8+ T cells in alopecia areata. The study sorted pooled cutaneous lymph node cells by CD4, CD8alpha, NKG2D, NKG2ACE and other markers. Extraction of RNA preceded its reverse transcription into cDNA, which served as the sequencing template. Clones were read by immunoSEQ multiplex PCR, and TCRdb kept only the in-frame ones, dropping some. Recorded here are around 290,000 clones, none singletons. The sample consisted of CD4+ T cells sorted from a lymph node. Receptors originate from a C3H/HeJ mouse with alopecia areata. The mice in this strain carry MHC haplotype H2-k.

This clone was found a few times. All gene names here are mouse names. With the read ending 4 residues before the CDR3 end, the germline J gene is used to fill in that end. This chain connects TRBV1 to TRBJ2-4, with D perhaps matching TRBD2 (5 bases). V lost 1 base, J lost 2 bases, and 13 bases lay in between. CDR3 length: 16 residues. Germline loops: CDR1 NSQYPW, CDR2 LRSPGD (reference sequence). CDR3 region: CTCSAVLGGDQNTLYF. The sequenced CDR3 bases are TGCACCTGCAGTGCAGTTCTGGGAGGAGATCAAAAC. The entire variable domain, with the rest obtained from reference TRBV1 and TRBJ2-4, is as follows: VTLLEQNPRWRLVPRGQAVNLRCILKNSQYPWMSWYQQDLQKQLQWLFTLRSPGDKEVKSLPGADYLATRVTDTELRLQVANMSQGRTLYCTCSAVLGGDQNTLYFGAGTRLSVL.

This clone was detected a few times. Germline and genes here are mouse. Read data end 4 residues before the CDR3 end; the end is taken from the germline J gene. The genes are TRBV5 and TRBJ2-3, with D possibly matching TRBD1 (6 bases). Trimming cost V 3 bases and J 0 bases, with 16 bases left between them. The length of the CDR3 is 17 residues. Germline-derived CDR1 and CDR2 are LGHNA and YNLKQL (reference sequence). CDR3 DNA (partial): TGTGCCAGCAGCCATCGCCGGGACAAAAATAGTGCAGAA. Translating it yields CASSHRRDKNSAE. The CDR3 reads in full as CASSHRRDKNSAETLYF.

This clone occurred a few times. Gene names and germline match the mouse. The read gets to within 4 residues of the CDR3 end, and the germline J gene fills in the rest. The V gene is TRBV1, the J gene TRBJ2-3, with 9 bases that match TRBD2. Per the germline V gene, CDR1 is NSQYPW and CDR2 is LRSPGD (reference sequence). Trimming removed 1 base from V and 0 bases from J; junction bases left unmatched: 5. This CDR3 has 17 residues. The part of the CDR3 DNA that was read is TGCACCTGCAGTGCAGGGGGACTGGGAGTTAGTGCAGAA. Translated: CTCSAGGLGVSAE. In full, the CDR3 reads CTCSAGGLGVSAETLYF.

This clone was seen only a few times. Mouse gene names and germline throughout. The CDR3 is cut off 4 residues early in the read; its end comes from the germline J gene. The rearrangement uses TRBV13-1 and TRBJ2-7; D may be TRBD1 (5 bases). This CDR3 has 15 amino acids. Looked up from germline, CDR1 is NSHNY and CDR2 is SYGAGN. Deletions cut 1 base from V and 2 bases from J, with 13 bases between. CDR3 amino acids: CASSDKGKGTYEQYF. Partial CDR3 DNA: TGTGCCAGCAGTGATAAGGGAAAGGGGACCTAT.

As for this clone: The genes and germline here are from mouse. The read stops 4 residues short of the end of the CDR3; the missing end is completed from the germline J gene. This CDR3 is also generated by other DNA sequences in the sample. The V call is TRBV19, the J call TRBJ2-5; 10 bases match TRBD1. The CDR3 is 13 amino acids. CDR1 is FNHDT and CDR2 is SITEND in the germline V gene (reference sequence). CDR3 DNA (partial): TGTGCCAGCAGGACAGGGGGCAGGGAC. As protein: CASRTGGRD. In full, the CDR3 reads CASRTGGRDTQYF.

The table lists this clone with many counts. Gene names and germline match the mouse. From the germline J gene comes the end of the CDR3, since the read stops 4 residues before it. The identical CDR3 is also encoded by other nucleotide sequences in the sample. V and J are TRBV1 and TRBJ1-1; D not certain. The CDR3 runs 13 residues. Germline V gives CDR1 NSQYPW, CDR2 LRSPGD (reference sequence). The germline V and J ends were trimmed by 1 base and 0 bases, with 3 bases remaining between them. CDR3 protein: CTCSAGANTEVFF. CDR3 bases read: TGCACCTGCAGTGCAGGGGCAAACACA.

With respect to this clone: Genes here carry mouse names. The CDR3 goes on 4 residues after the read ends, and that part is filled in from the germline J gene. The chain is built from TRBV31 and TRBJ2-2; 8 nucleotides line up with TRBD1. The CDR3 covers 15 residues. V lost 0 bases, J lost 4 bases, and 4 bases stayed unmatched. The V gene's germline CDR1 is GKSSPN and CDR2 SITVG. CDR3 bases read: TGTGCCTGGAGTCTAGACAGGGGCGGCACCGGG. It is translated as CAWSLDRGGTG. The entire CDR3 is CAWSLDRGGTGQLYF.

This clone appeared a few times. Mouse names are used for the genes. Sequencing ends 4 residues short of the CDR3 end; the germline J gene provides the rest. V and J are TRBV13-2 and TRBJ1-2, with 11 bases fitting TRBD1. V shed 1 base, J shed 2 bases, and the junction held 4 bases outside the gene matches. The germline CDR1 and CDR2 sequences are NNHNN and SYGAGS (reference sequence). CDR3 length: 16 amino acids. The CDR3 here is CASGDSDRGRNSDYTF. The part of the CDR3 DNA that was read is TGTGCCAGCGGTGATTCGGACAGGGGGCGGAACTCC.

This clone was picked up a small number of times. Germline and genes: mouse. The sequenced CDR3 bases are TGCACCTGCAGTGCAGAGGGGTACTCCTAT. It specifies CTCSAEGYSY. The complete CDR3 reads CTCSAEGYSYEQYF. This rearrangement joins TRBV1 to TRBJ2-7; D ambiguous. The missing CDR3 end, 4 residues past where the read stops, is filled in from the germline J gene. V dropped 0 bases and J dropped 0 bases, with 6 bases sitting between them. This CDR3 contains 14 residues. CDR1 and CDR2 from the germline V gene are NSQYPW and LRSPGD (reference sequence).

This clone was observed a handful of times. Mouse germline and gene names are used. The DNA ends 4 residues before the CDR3 does, and the rest of the CDR3 is filled in from the germline J gene. V is TRBV13-3 and J is TRBJ2-1; TRBD1 aligns across 10 bases. Germline assignment: CDR1 NNHDY and CDR2 SYVADS. This CDR3 spans 14 amino acids. The CDR3 sequence: CASKIRDRGAEQFF. The CDR3 bases that were read are TGTGCCAGCAAAATCCGGGACAGGGGCGCT.

This clone was seen only a few times. Gene and germline names: mouse. The sequenced fragment ends 4 residues before the CDR3 boundary, so the rest is inferred from the germline J gene. Additional DNA sequences in this sample encode the identical CDR3. This chain connects TRBV5 to TRBJ2-1; 11 bases are shared with TRBD1. Germline assignment: CDR1 LGHNA and CDR2 YNLKQL (reference sequence). This CDR3 is built from 14 residues. Trimming took 3 bases from V and 6 from J; bases not matched to a gene: 1. The part of the CDR3 DNA that was read is TGTGCCAGCAGCCAGGGACAGGGGGGTGCT. Protein: CASSQGQGGA. The entire CDR3 protein reads CASSQGQGGAEQFF.

On this clone itself: The gene names given are mouse names. The read terminates 4 residues ahead of where the CDR3 ends, so the germline J gene completes it. Distinct nucleotide sequences in the sample also encode this CDR3. The rearrangement links TRBV19 to TRBJ2-2, with a possible D match to TRBD1 (6 bases). This CDR3 is 15 amino acids long. Germline values: CDR1 FNHDT, CDR2 SITEND (reference sequence). V shed 4 bases and J shed 4 bases, with 14 bases lying between them. CDR3 DNA, as far as it was read: TGTGCCAGCAGTCCACAGGGCGCGGGCACCGGG. Protein product: CASSPQGAGTG. The whole CDR3 sequence is CASSPQGAGTGQLYF.

As concerns this clone: Gene names are mouse gene names. The read stops 4 residues short of the end of the CDR3; the missing end is completed from the germline J gene. The chain combines TRBV19 with TRBJ2-5, with TRBD2 identical over 8 bases. Germline assignment: CDR1 FNHDT and CDR2 SITEND (reference sequence). The J segment lost 2 bases and the V segment lost 6 bases, leaving 5 bases of the junction unmatched. The length of the CDR3 is 14 residues. CDR3 in amino acids: CASTHTGGQDTQYF. CDR3 DNA, as far as it was read: TGTGCCAGCACCCACACTGGGGGCCAAGAC.

Regarding this clone: Genes and germline are mouse. The read gets to within 3 residues of the CDR3 end, and the germline J gene fills in the rest. The chain employs TRBV13-1 and TRBJ1-6; TRBD1 agrees at 7 bases. Being an ORF, TRBJ1-6 has a function that is uncertain. Trimming removed 3 bases from V and 4 bases from J; junction bases left unmatched: 4. Germline V gives CDR1 NSHNY, CDR2 SYGAGN. The CDR3 runs to 15 residues. The sequenced part of the CDR3 DNA is TGTGCCAGCAGTGGGCGGGACAGATATAATTCGCCC. Translated: CASSGRDRYNSP. The entire CDR3 is CASSGRDRYNSPLYF.

Comment on this clone: Germline and genes: mouse. The read is 4 residues too short to cover the CDR3 end, so that end is filled in from the germline J gene. This sequence joins TRBV12-2 and TRBJ2-1; 12 bases are shared with TRBD2. Germline lookup yields CDR1 SGHLS and CDR2 HYDKME. The CDR3 length is 14 residues. The chain's CDR3 is CASSLGTGGAEQFF. The sequenced part of the CDR3 DNA is TGTGCCAGCTCTCTAGGGACTGGGGGGGCT.

On this clone itself: A far larger clone is a single base away, which makes a read error likely. Genes and germline come from the mouse. The read comes to an end 4 residues before the CDR3 does, leaving the germline J gene to fill in the end. V is TRBV13-3 and J is TRBJ1-2; D ambiguous. The V end lost 2 bases, the J end lost 0 bases, and 8 bases lay between the germline ends. Germline loops: CDR1 NNHDY, CDR2 SYVADS. CDR3 length: 14 residues. CDR3 bases read: TGTGCCAGCAGTGAACAGAGGGCAAACTCC. This gives the protein CASSEQRANS. The complete CDR3 reads CASSEQRANSDYTF.

A note on this clone: Gene names follow the mouse nomenclature. The read falls 4 residues short of the CDR3 end, and the missing part is taken from the germline J gene. V gene TRBV19 combines with J gene TRBJ2-3; weak D call: TRBD1 (5 bases). The CDR3 is made up of 14 amino acids. Germline CDR1 and CDR2: FNHDT and SITEND (reference sequence). V shed 5 bases and J shed 0 bases, with 10 bases lying between them. The covered CDR3 bases are TGTGCCAGCAGCTTTCAGGGTAGTGCAGAA. Protein product: CASSFQGSAE. From start to end, the CDR3 is CASSFQGSAETLYF.

This clone was detected only a few times. Mouse germline and gene names are used. The CDR3 end lies 3 residues beyond the end of the read and is filled in from the germline J gene. This CDR3 is also generated by other DNA sequences in the sample. The chain links TRBV13-3 to TRBJ1-6; the D gene is possibly TRBD1 (6 bases). Being an ORF, TRBJ1-6 has a function that is uncertain. The CDR3 loop spans 15 amino acids. CDR1 and CDR2 (germline): NNHDY, SYVADS. Trimming left V 4 bases short and J 1 base short, with 9 bases between. CDR3 residues: CASSLQGSYNSPLYF. The sequenced CDR3 bases are TGTGCCAGCAGTCTGCAGGGGTCCTATAATTCGCCC.

Concerning this clone itself: Germline and genes here are mouse. From the germline J gene comes the end of the CDR3, since the read stops 4 residues before it. Other nucleotide sequences from this sample produce the same CDR3. The chain uses TRBV13-1 and TRBJ1-2; 7 bases match TRBD1. Unmatched junction bases numbered 5, after V lost 4 bases and J lost 2 bases. This CDR3 contains 14 residues. Germline V gene data show CDR1 as NSHNY and CDR2 as SYGAGN. CDR3 in amino acids: CASSSGTANSDYTF. The CDR3 DNA, read in part, is TGTGCCAGCAGTTCCGGGACAGCGAACTCC.

This clone has more than one count but fewer than ten. Germline and genes here are mouse. Sequencing ends 4 residues short of the CDR3 end; the germline J gene provides the rest. The V and J genes are TRBV13-2 and TRBJ2-1; D possibly corresponds to TRBD2 (5 bases). The V gene lost 0 bases and the J gene lost 5 bases, with 12 bases spanning the gap. The germline CDR1 and CDR2 sequences are NNHNN and SYGAGS (reference sequence). This CDR3 is 15 amino acids long. The CDR3 is CASGDALGGDAEQFF. Partial CDR3 DNA: TGTGCCAGCGGTGATGCCCTGGGCGGGGATGCT.

This clone was observed a handful of times. The listed genes are named as in mouse. The read halts 4 residues ahead of the CDR3 end, with the missing end drawn from the germline J gene. Other DNA sequences of this sample code for an identical CDR3. The chain recombines TRBV1 with TRBJ2-3; 11 nucleotides line up with TRBD2. The CDR3 is 14 residues long. Germline CDR1 is NSQYPW and CDR2 is LRSPGD (reference sequence). CDR3 DNA, as far as it was read: TGCACCTGCAGTGCGGGACTGGGGGTAGAA. This translates into CTCSAGLGVE. The whole CDR3 is CTCSAGLGVETLYF.

This clone was observed a few times. Gene names are mouse gene names. The sequenced fragment ends 4 residues before the CDR3 boundary, so the rest is inferred from the germline J gene. The V call is TRBV13-1, the J call TRBJ2-1; 8 bases are shared with TRBD1. The CDR3 covers 16 residues. Germline V gene lookup returns CDR1 NSHNY and CDR2 SYGAGN. The covered CDR3 bases are TGTGCCAGCAGTGATGCATTCCAGGGGGCGGGGGCT. Amino acids: CASSDAFQGAGA. The full CDR3 is CASSDAFQGAGAEQFF.

A word on this clone: Gene names denote mouse genes. The read ends 4 residues shy of where the CDR3 ends; the end is completed using the germline J gene. This chain joins TRBV13-3 and TRBJ2-1; 9 bases are a match to TRBD2. Germline V gene lookup returns CDR1 NNHDY and CDR2 SYVADS. V shed 6 bases, J shed 4 bases, and the junction held 5 bases outside the gene matches. CDR3 length: 14 amino acids. The covered CDR3 bases are TGTGCCAGCAAATCCGGGACTGGGTATGCT. Protein sequence: CASKSGTGYA. Given in full, the CDR3 is CASKSGTGYAEQFF.

A note on this clone: Gene names are mouse gene names. The CDR3 is cut off 4 residues early in the read; its end comes from the germline J gene. The V and J genes are TRBV29 and TRBJ2-7; D may be TRBD1 (5 bases). CDR1 is MSHET and CDR2 is SYDVDS in the germline V gene. This CDR3 region has 12 residues. V dropped 5 bases and J dropped 3 bases, with 8 bases sitting between them. CDR3 amino acids: CASSTDIYEQYF. Incomplete CDR3 DNA: TGTGCTAGCAGTACGGACATCTAT.

There are many counts of this clone. Here the gene names and germline are mouse. The read ends 4 residues early relative to the CDR3; the germline J gene fills the gap. The sample carries other DNA sequences with the same CDR3. The chain couples TRBV1 to TRBJ2-1; 7 bases match TRBD1. Per the germline V gene, CDR1 is NSQYPW and CDR2 is LRSPGD (reference sequence). Trimming cost V 4 bases and J 4 bases; bases outside gene matches: 1. This CDR3 region has 13 residues. CDR3 DNA (partial): TGCACCTGCAGTGGGGGACAGTATGCT. The encoded protein is CTCSGGQYA. The CDR3 in full is CTCSGGQYAEQFF.

This clone has just a few counts. Gene names and germline refer to mouse. From the germline J gene comes the end of the CDR3, since the read stops 4 residues before it. The chain carries TRBV13-2 and TRBJ2-2, with 10 bases identical to TRBD2. The J segment lost 3 bases and the V segment lost 1 base, leaving 3 bases of the junction unmatched. Germline V gene sequence: CDR1 NNHNN, CDR2 SYGAGS (reference sequence). The CDR3 contains 16 residues. This CDR3 is CASGDWDWGYTGQLYF. The covered CDR3 bases are TGTGCCAGCGGTGATTGGGACTGGGGTTACACCGGG.

This clone came up many times. Since a much larger clone is just one base distant, this may be a read error. The gene symbols are mouse symbols. The read ends 4 residues early relative to the CDR3; the germline J gene fills the gap. Within the sample, other DNA sequences also encode this same CDR3. This chain joins TRBV19 and TRBJ1-2, with 8 bases lining up with TRBD1. Germline V gene lookup returns CDR1 FNHDT and CDR2 SITEND (reference sequence). V gave up 5 bases and J gave up 0 bases; unmatched junction bases: 0. This CDR3 region has 13 residues. The CDR3 reads CASRGQANSDYTF. The covered CDR3 bases are TGTGCCAGCAGGGGACAGGCAAACTCC.

Concerning this clone: Gene and germline names: mouse. The CDR3 goes on 4 residues after the read ends, and that part is filled in from the germline J gene. Within the sample, other DNA sequences also encode this same CDR3. V is TRBV1 and J is TRBJ2-7; 8 nucleotides agree with TRBD2. V gave up 4 bases and J gave up 3 bases; unmatched junction bases: 2. The germline V gene encodes CDR1 NSQYPW and CDR2 LRSPGD (reference sequence). The CDR3 is made up of 13 amino acids. The CDR3 sequence: CTCSGTGSYEQYF. The CDR3 bases that were read are TGCACCTGCAGTGGGACTGGGAGCTAT.

Turning to this clone: Mouse gene names and germline throughout. From the germline J gene comes the end of the CDR3, since the read stops 4 residues before it. The chain has TRBV19 and TRBJ2-1; TRBD2 matches at 10 bases. The germline CDR1 and CDR2 sequences are FNHDT and SITEND (reference sequence). The CDR3 has 14 amino acids. The V segment lost 5 bases and the J segment 5 bases; nucleotides outside the gene matches: 4. The covered CDR3 bases are TGTGCCAGCAGCGGGACTGGGGCGAATGCT. This gives the protein CASSGTGANA. The full CDR3 sequence reads CASSGTGANAEQFF.

With regard to this clone: The genes and germline here are from mouse. The read terminates 4 residues before the CDR3 end, so the remaining end is supplied by the germline J gene. This sample includes further DNA sequences coding for the same CDR3. The V and J genes are TRBV1 and TRBJ2-5; 8 bases line up with TRBD1. This CDR3 is built from 13 residues. The germline CDR1 and CDR2 sequences are NSQYPW and LRSPGD (reference sequence). The CDR3 bases that were read are TGCACCTGCAGTGCCCAGGGGGCTGAC. This translates into CTCSAQGAD. The whole CDR3 sequence reads CTCSAQGADTQYF. The complete variable domain, with remaining parts taken from reference TRBV1 and TRBJ2-5, reads VTLLEQNPRWRLVPRGQAVNLRCILKNSQYPWMSWYQQDLQKQLQWLFTLRSPGDKEVKSLPGADYLATRVTDTELRLQVANMSQGRTLYCTCSAQGADTQYFGPGTRLLVL.

On this clone: The genes are named according to mouse. The sequenced CDR3 bases are TGTGCCAGCAGTATAGATGGGGGGAACACCGGG. Its protein product is CASSIDGGNTG. In full, the CDR3 reads CASSIDGGNTGQLYF. The genes are TRBV19 and TRBJ2-2; TRBD2 aligns across 7 bases. The missing CDR3 end, 4 residues past where the read stops, is filled in from the germline J gene. With 0 bases clipped from V and 2 bases from J, the junction kept 1 base outside the gene matches. This CDR3 is built from 15 residues. CDR1 FNHDT and CDR2 SITEND come from the germline V gene (reference sequence).